Listed below are T cell receptor beta chains from one sample, sequenced in a study of T cell responses to AZD1222 COVID-19 vaccine. Profiled with immunoSEQ multiplex PCR; TCRdb holds only in-frame clones, not every one. The sample records 100,000 to 150,000 clones, around 84% being singletons. The specimen comprised peripheral blood, sampled on day 0 of AZD1222 vaccination. These receptors were taken from an adult in good health. Both conserved end residues are part of each CDR3. The D gene is left open where the match is weak. Expanded clones get a size class; other rows say once, few or many, or leave the size out.

abundance: .
v_gene: TRBV14
d_gene: .
j_gene: TRBJ2-4
CDR3aa: CASSQAGLKNIQYF
CDR3nt: TGTGCCAGCAGCCAAGCCGGACTGAAAAACATTCAGTACTTC

abundance: .
v_gene: TRBV12-3/TRBV12-4
d_gene: .
j_gene: TRBJ2-3
CDR3aa: CASERSTDTQYF
CDR3nt: TGTGCCAGCGAGAGGAGCACAGATACGCAGTATTTT

abundance: .
v_gene: TRBV7-2
d_gene: TRBD2
j_gene: TRBJ2-3
CDR3aa: CASSLVGAGGPTDTQYF
CDR3nt: TGTGCCAGCAGCTTAGTGGGGGCGGGGGGCCCCACAGATACGCAGTATTTT

abundance: .
v_gene: TRBV19
d_gene: TRBD1
j_gene: TRBJ2-7
CDR3aa: CASSRQGSGYEQYF
CDR3nt: TGTGCCAGTAGTAGACAGGGGTCCGGGTACGAGCAGTACTTC

abundance: .
v_gene: TRBV5-1
d_gene: .
j_gene: TRBJ1-3
CDR3aa: CASSPSGSLFSGNTIYF
CDR3nt: TGCGCCAGCAGCCCTTCGGGGTCTCTATTCTCTGGAAACACCATATATTTT

abundance: once
v_gene: TRBV29-1
d_gene: .
j_gene: TRBJ1-1
CDR3aa: CSVHRSMNTEAFF
CDR3nt: TGCAGCGTTCACAGGTCTATGAACACTGAAGCTTTCTTT

abundance: .
v_gene: TRBV20-1
d_gene: .
j_gene: TRBJ2-7
CDR3aa: CSAIAQYEQYF
CDR3nt: TGCAGTGCCATAGCACAGTACGAGCAGTACTTC

abundance: .
v_gene: TRBV6-6
d_gene: .
j_gene: TRBJ2-7
CDR3aa: CASGRGLYEQYF
CDR3nt: TGTGCCAGCGGGCGGGGCCTATACGAGCAGTACTTC

abundance: .
v_gene: TRBV7-8
d_gene: TRBD2
j_gene: TRBJ2-7
CDR3aa: CASVGGNFGSYEQYF
CDR3nt: TGTGCCTCGGTGGGAGGGAATTTCGGTTCCTACGAGCAGTACTTC

abundance: .
v_gene: TRBV4-2
d_gene: TRBD2
j_gene: TRBJ2-1
CDR3aa: CASSQGTSGRHEQFF
CDR3nt: TGTGCCAGCAGCCAAGGGACTAGCGGGAGACATGAGCAGTTCTTC

abundance: .
v_gene: TRBV7-3
d_gene: .
j_gene: TRBJ2-5
CDR3aa: CASSLSGNPYQETQYF
CDR3nt: TGTGCCAGCAGCTTATCCGGGAACCCTTACCAAGAGACCCAGTACTTC

abundance: .
v_gene: TRBV7-2
d_gene: .
j_gene: TRBJ2-6
CDR3aa: CASSLFFGTGNSGANVLTF
CDR3nt: TGTGCCAGCAGCTTATTTTTCGGGACGGGAAACTCTGGGGCCAACGTCCTGACTTTC

abundance: .
v_gene: TRBV9
d_gene: .
j_gene: TRBJ2-3
CDR3aa: CASSVDGLPLDTQYF
CDR3nt: TGTGCCAGCAGCGTAGACGGACTGCCTCTGGATACGCAGTATTTT

abundance: few
v_gene: TRBV7-2
d_gene: .
j_gene: TRBJ2-7
CDR3aa: CASSLEWGTAYEQYF
CDR3nt: TGTGCCAGCAGCTTAGAATGGGGCACCGCCTACGAGCAGTACTTC

abundance: .
v_gene: TRBV7-6
d_gene: .
j_gene: TRBJ2-3
CDR3aa: CASSFQGEGASTDTQYF
CDR3nt: TGTGCCAGCAGCTTTCAGGGGGAGGGGGCTAGCACAGATACGCAGTATTTT

abundance: .
v_gene: TRBV19
d_gene: TRBD2
j_gene: TRBJ2-1
CDR3aa: CASRPGLAGGPMYNEQFF
CDR3nt: TGTGCCAGTAGGCCGGGACTAGCGGGGGGGCCTATGTACAATGAGCAGTTCTTC

abundance: .
v_gene: TRBV28
d_gene: TRBD1
j_gene: TRBJ1-1
CDR3aa: CASRTGGGVPEAFF
CDR3nt: TGTGCCAGCAGAACAGGGGGCGGTGTCCCTGAAGCTTTCTTT

abundance: .
v_gene: TRBV2
d_gene: .
j_gene: TRBJ1-3
CDR3aa: CASSAHLRNTIYF
CDR3nt: TGTGCCAGCAGTGCCCATTTGAGAAACACCATATATTTT

abundance: few
v_gene: TRBV3-1/TRBV3-2
d_gene: .
j_gene: TRBJ1-5
CDR3aa: CASSQVLGDQPQHF
CDR3nt: TGTGCCAGCAGCCAAGTACTGGGGGATCAGCCCCAGCATTTT

abundance: .
v_gene: TRBV4-3
d_gene: .
j_gene: TRBJ1-1
CDR3aa: CASSQDFALNTEAFF
CDR3nt: TGCGCCAGCAGCCAAGATTTCGCCCTAAACACTGAAGCTTTCTTT

abundance: once
v_gene: TRBV19
d_gene: .
j_gene: TRBJ1-5
CDR3aa: CASSLTGSGQPQHF
CDR3nt: TGTGCCAGTAGTCTCACAGGGTCGGGTCAGCCCCAGCATTTT

abundance: .
v_gene: TRBV6-1
d_gene: TRBD1
j_gene: TRBJ1-2
CDR3aa: CASSERTGLTGYTF
CDR3nt: TGTGCCAGCAGTGAACGGACAGGGCTGACTGGCTACACCTTC

abundance: .
v_gene: TRBV5-5
d_gene: TRBD1
j_gene: TRBJ2-7
CDR3aa: CASSLRQGDTYEQYF
CDR3nt: TGTGCCAGCAGCCTTCGACAGGGGGACACCTACGAGCAGTACTTC

abundance: .
v_gene: TRBV7-2
d_gene: .
j_gene: TRBJ1-2
CDR3aa: CASSLGTLPGGYTF
CDR3nt: TGTGCCAGCAGCTTAGGGACACTGCCGGGTGGCTACACCTTC

abundance: .
v_gene: TRBV4-3
d_gene: TRBD2
j_gene: TRBJ2-1
CDR3aa: CASSQDWASGGHEQFF
CDR3nt: TGCGCCAGCAGCCAAGATTGGGCTAGCGGGGGACATGAGCAGTTCTTC

abundance: .
v_gene: TRBV2
d_gene: .
j_gene: TRBJ2-5
CDR3aa: CASEVGPLQETQYF
CDR3nt: TGTGCCAGCGAGGTGGGCCCACTCCAAGAGACCCAGTACTTC

abundance: .
v_gene: TRBV29-1
d_gene: .
j_gene: TRBJ2-1
CDR3aa: CSVERGGRNEQFF
CDR3nt: TGCAGCGTTGAACGAGGGGGAAGGAATGAGCAGTTCTTC

abundance: .
v_gene: TRBV3-1/TRBV3-2
d_gene: .
j_gene: TRBJ2-2
CDR3aa: CASSPYTELVGELFF
CDR3nt: TGTGCCAGCAGCCCGTACACGGAGCTGGTTGGGGAGCTGTTTTTT

abundance: once
v_gene: TRBV28
d_gene: TRBD1
j_gene: TRBJ2-7
CDR3aa: CASSLVGTGSYEQYF
CDR3nt: TGTGCCAGCAGCTTGGTGGGGACAGGCTCCTACGAGCAGTACTTC

abundance: .
v_gene: TRBV6-2/TRBV6-3
d_gene: .
j_gene: TRBJ1-5
CDR3aa: CASSRDNSNQPQHF
CDR3nt: TGTGCCAGCAGTCGAGACAATAGCAATCAGCCCCAGCATTTT

abundance: .
v_gene: TRBV3-1/TRBV3-2
d_gene: .
j_gene: TRBJ1-2
CDR3aa: CASSSGYYGYTF
CDR3nt: TGTGCCAGCAGCTCAGGATACTATGGCTACACCTTC

abundance: .
v_gene: TRBV2
d_gene: .
j_gene: TRBJ2-7
CDR3aa: CASSALPGVLSSEQYF
CDR3nt: TGTGCCAGCAGTGCCCTCCCAGGGGTGCTCTCCTCCGAGCAGTACTTC

abundance: .
v_gene: TRBV10-2
d_gene: .
j_gene: TRBJ1-1
CDR3aa: CASSELAEAFF
CDR3nt: TGCGCCAGCAGTGAGTTGGCTGAAGCTTTCTTT

abundance: .
v_gene: TRBV18
d_gene: TRBD1
j_gene: TRBJ2-2
CDR3aa: CASSHGTGDTGELFF
CDR3nt: TGTGCCAGCTCCCACGGGACAGGGGACACCGGGGAGCTGTTTTTT

abundance: .
v_gene: TRBV5-1
d_gene: TRBD1
j_gene: TRBJ2-5
CDR3aa: CASSPMGQSTPTQETQYF
CDR3nt: TGCGCCAGCAGCCCCATGGGACAGAGCACTCCGACCCAAGAGACCCAGTACTTC

abundance: few
v_gene: TRBV6-5
d_gene: .
j_gene: TRBJ1-1
CDR3aa: CASRGERGTEAFF
CDR3nt: TGTGCCAGCAGGGGGGAAAGGGGGACTGAAGCTTTCTTT

abundance: .
v_gene: TRBV29-1
d_gene: .
j_gene: TRBJ2-1
CDR3aa: CSVERTLSYNEQFF
CDR3nt: TGCAGCGTCGAAAGGACCCTGTCCTACAATGAGCAGTTCTTC

abundance: few
v_gene: TRBV5-1
d_gene: .
j_gene: TRBJ2-3
CDR3aa: CASSLGSDTQYF
CDR3nt: TGCGCCAGCAGCTTGGGGTCAGATACGCAGTATTTT

abundance: .
v_gene: TRBV19
d_gene: .
j_gene: TRBJ2-7
CDR3aa: CASSPMQAISYEQYF
CDR3nt: TGTGCCAGTAGCCCCATGCAGGCGATCTCCTACGAGCAGTACTTC

abundance: .
v_gene: TRBV14
d_gene: TRBD1
j_gene: TRBJ2-2
CDR3aa: CASSKTGTAAGELFF
CDR3nt: TGTGCCAGCAGCAAGACCGGGACAGCGGCCGGGGAGCTGTTTTTT

abundance: .
v_gene: TRBV28
d_gene: TRBD1
j_gene: TRBJ1-1
CDR3aa: CASKSEQGASTEAFF
CDR3nt: TGTGCCAGCAAGTCCGAACAGGGGGCTAGCACTGAAGCTTTCTTT

abundance: .
v_gene: TRBV7-6
d_gene: TRBD1
j_gene: TRBJ1-1
CDR3aa: CASSSGQGATEAFF
CDR3nt: TGTGCCAGCAGCTCGGGACAGGGGGCCACTGAAGCTTTCTTT

abundance: once
v_gene: TRBV4-1
d_gene: .
j_gene: TRBJ1-2
CDR3aa: CASSQDWINAGYTF
CDR3nt: TGCGCCAGCAGCCAAGATTGGATCAACGCTGGCTACACCTTC

abundance: .
v_gene: TRBV7-6
d_gene: TRBD1
j_gene: TRBJ1-5
CDR3aa: CASSPLAGTGRPQHF
CDR3nt: TGTGCCAGCAGCCCCCTAGCCGGGACAGGGCGCCCCCAGCATTTT

abundance: .
v_gene: TRBV5-4
d_gene: .
j_gene: TRBJ1-6
CDR3aa: CACSETPNSPLHF
CDR3nt: TGTGCCTGCTCCGAGACACCAAATTCACCCCTCCACTTT

abundance: .
v_gene: TRBV6-5
d_gene: TRBD1
j_gene: TRBJ2-1
CDR3aa: CASRVGQGGEQFF
CDR3nt: TGTGCCAGCAGAGTAGGACAGGGTGGCGAGCAGTTCTTC

abundance: once
v_gene: TRBV3-1/TRBV3-2
d_gene: TRBD2
j_gene: TRBJ2-5
CDR3aa: CASSQRGGAQETQYF
CDR3nt: TGTGCCAGCAGCCAACGGGGAGGGGCCCAAGAGACCCAGTACTTC

abundance: once
v_gene: TRBV6-4
d_gene: TRBD1
j_gene: TRBJ2-7
CDR3aa: CASSAGTGNSYEQYF
CDR3nt: TGTGCCAGCAGCGCCGGGACAGGGAACTCCTACGAGCAGTACTTC

abundance: many
v_gene: TRBV10-1
d_gene: .
j_gene: TRBJ2-2
CDR3aa: CASSAASLSNTGELFF
CDR3nt: TGCGCCAGCAGTGCGGCCAGCCTATCGAACACCGGGGAGCTGTTTTTT

abundance: .
v_gene: TRBV28
d_gene: TRBD1
j_gene: TRBJ2-7
CDR3aa: CASSLRTGLRNEQYF
CDR3nt: TGTGCCAGCAGTCTCCGGACAGGGTTGCGGAACGAGCAGTACTTC

abundance: .
v_gene: TRBV5-1
d_gene: .
j_gene: TRBJ2-1
CDR3aa: CASSTEPPYNEQFF
CDR3nt: TGCGCCAGCAGCACCGAGCCGCCGTACAATGAGCAGTTCTTC

abundance: .
v_gene: TRBV29-1
d_gene: .
j_gene: TRBJ1-1
CDR3aa: CSVGMLNTEAFF
CDR3nt: TGCAGCGTAGGTATGTTGAACACTGAAGCTTTCTTT

abundance: once
v_gene: TRBV5-1
d_gene: .
j_gene: TRBJ2-1
CDR3aa: CASSLGDLGEQFF
CDR3nt: TGCGCCAGCAGCTTGGGGGATTTGGGTGAGCAGTTCTTC

abundance: .
v_gene: TRBV11-2
d_gene: TRBD2
j_gene: TRBJ2-2
CDR3aa: CASSSPGGGTNTGELFF
CDR3nt: TGTGCCAGCAGCTCCCCCGGCGGGGGGACCAACACCGGGGAGCTGTTTTTT